The 32 T cell receptor beta chains in this list originate from one sample, sequenced in a study of blood T cell repertoires in COVID-19. Method: immunoSEQ multiplex PCR; TCRdb's copy keeps in-frame clones and lacks some. The sample records 90,000 to 150,000 clones, roughly three quarters being singletons. The sequenced sample consisted of peripheral blood. The receptors were sampled from a human donor in a cohort sampled during active COVID-19.

The rearrangement links TRBV7-2 to TRBJ2-1; weak D call: TRBD1 (6 bases). The germline V and J ends were trimmed by 1 base and 4 bases, with 11 bases remaining between them. The CDR3 runs to 15 residues. CDR1 and CDR2 (germline): SGHTA, FQGNSA. The DNA for the CDR3 is TGTGCCAGCAGCTTAGAGAGACAGGTTTACAATGAGCAGTTCTTC. It is translated as CASSLERQVYNEQFF.

This clone was seen a single time. As DNA, the CDR3 is TGTGCCTGGTCGACTAGCGGCCCCACAGATACGCAGTATTTT. It translates to CAWSTSGPTDTQYF. The chain is built from TRBV30 and TRBJ2-3; 9 positions agree with TRBD2. CDR1 and CDR2 from the germline V gene are GTSNPN and SVGIG (reference sequence). The CDR3 loop spans 14 amino acids. J was trimmed by 2 bases and V by 5 bases; bases with no gene match: 5.

The rearrangement links TRBV11-2 to TRBJ1-1; no firm D call. The CDR3 runs 13 residues. The ends were cut back, 5 bases at V and 1 base at J, with 8 bases in the middle. The V gene's germline CDR1 is SGHAT and CDR2 FQNNGV. CDR3 sequence reads: CASSVAGNTEAFF. The DNA of the CDR3 is TGTGCCAGCAGCGTCGCGGGGAACACTGAAGCTTTCTTT.

This clone was counted a single time. The chain recombines TRBV30 with TRBJ2-3; no clear D. Per germline, CDR1 GTSNPN and CDR2 SVGIG (reference sequence). The CDR3 runs 12 residues. The ends were cut back, 1 base at V and 10 bases at J, with 12 bases in the middle. The CDR3 coding sequence is TGTGCCTGGAGTGCAACCAGAGAGGCGCAGTATTTT. Protein: CAWSATREAQYF.

The V and J genes are TRBV29-1 and TRBJ2-7; D perhaps matches TRBD2 (6 bases). From germline, CDR1 is SQVTM and CDR2 ANQGSEA. With 7 bases removed from V and 0 bases from J, the gap between germline ends came to 10 bases. This CDR3 has 12 residues. The CDR3 DNA follows: TGCAGCGGCGGGGACTCCTCCTACGAGCAGTACTTC. Amino acid sequence: CSGGDSSYEQYF.

Details on this clone: The junction shows a germline mismatch at one end, possibly a read error. This chain links TRBV15 with TRBJ1-1; a possible D gene is TRBD1 (5 bases). CDR1 is LNHNV and CDR2 is YYDKDF in the germline V gene (reference sequence). This CDR3 region has 14 residues. Here the CDR3 reads CATGGGVLNTEAFF. For the CDR3, the DNA is TGCGCCACCGGGGGGGGAGTCTTGAACACTGAAGCTTTCTTT.

A few counts support this clone. This chain connects TRBV7-9 to TRBJ1-1; D gene unclear. Trimming took off 1 base at V and 4 bases at J, with 10 bases between the two ends. Germline-derived CDR1 and CDR2 are SEHNR and FQNEAQ (reference sequence). The CDR3 spans 14 residues. For the CDR3, the DNA is TGTGCCAGCAGCTTAGGGCCCGGGAGCACTGAAGCTTTCTTT. This encodes CASSLGPGSTEAFF.

CDR3 bases: TGTGCCAGCAGCTCCCAGGGTCGAAACACCATATATTTT. This codes for CASSSQGRNTIYF. The chain couples TRBV5-6 to TRBJ1-3; possible D gene TRBD1, 5 bases. Germline values: CDR1 SGHDT, CDR2 YYEEEE. The CDR3 runs 13 residues. Trimming removed 3 bases from V and 5 bases from J, with 9 bases in between.

V usage is TRBV2 and J usage is TRBJ2-7; TRBD1 might be the D (5 bases). This CDR3 is built from 11 residues. V was pared by 7 bases and J by 7 bases, with 11 bases between. Looked up from germline, CDR1 is SNHLY and CDR2 is FYNNEI. CDR3 loop: CASTSKGEQYF. The CDR3 bases are TGTGCCAGCACCTCCAAGGGGGAGCAGTACTTC.

The chain is built from TRBV21-1 and TRBJ1-1. TRBV21-1 is designated a pseudogene. The CDR3 extends over 13 amino acids. In DNA, the CDR3 is TGTGCCAGCAGCAATGTATCCCCCCCTGAAGCTTTCTTT. This codes for CASSNVSPPEAFF.

The rearrangement joins TRBV9 to TRBJ2-7; 7 nucleotides match TRBD1. The CDR3 contains 13 residues. The V and J ends lost 0 bases and 7 bases, in that order; junction bases with no gene match: 4. Germline V lookup: CDR1 SGDLS, CDR2 YYNGEE. The CDR3 protein is CASSVGDSLEQYF. The DNA of the CDR3 is TGTGCCAGCAGCGTAGGGGACAGCTTGGAGCAGTACTTC.

The V gene is TRBV10-3, the J gene TRBJ2-5, with D uncertain. There are 15 residues in the CDR3. Germline lookup yields CDR1 ENHRY and CDR2 SYGVKD. Trimming removed 7 bases at V and 5 bases at J, with 20 bases between. The CDR3 nucleotides read TGTGCCATCATTCTCTCACCGCACTTAAGCGAGACCCAGTACTTC. Amino acids: CAIILSPHLSETQYF.

The CDR3 protein is CATTGADTEAFF. The CDR3 coding sequence is TGTGCCACGACAGGGGCGGACACTGAAGCTTTCTTT. The chain is built from TRBV28 and TRBJ1-1; 8 bases map to TRBD1. Germline V CDR1 and CDR2: MDHEN, SYDVKM. The CDR3 covers 12 residues. Unmatched junction bases numbered 4, after V lost 10 bases and J lost 3 bases.

This clone was detected a few times. V is TRBV9 and J is TRBJ2-1; 13 bases match TRBD2. V dropped 3 bases and J dropped 1; count of bases not matched to a gene: 1. The germline gives CDR1 SGDLS, CDR2 YYNGEE. This CDR3 has 16 residues. CDR3 sequence reads: CASSGLAGGSYNEQFF. CDR3 DNA sequence: TGTGCCAGCAGCGGACTAGCGGGGGGTTCCTACAATGAGCAGTTCTTC.

J is TRBJ1-5 and V is TRBV19; TRBD1 aligns across 7 bases. Unmatched junction bases numbered 8, after V lost 3 bases and J lost 6 bases. The CDR3 sequence is 15 residues long. Germline V CDR1 and CDR2: LNHDA, SQIVND (reference sequence). CDR3 coding DNA: TGTGCCAGTAGTATTTACAGGGGTCCAATTCAGCCCCAGCATTTT. Its protein product is CASSIYRGPIQPQHF.

The CDR3 spells CASTTEGAAYEQYF. The CDR3, as DNA: TGCGCCAGCACCACCGAGGGGGCGGCCTACGAGCAGTACTTC. The V and J genes are TRBV5-1 and TRBJ2-7; 7 bases are a match to TRBD1. This CDR3 contains 14 residues. Germline assignment: CDR1 SGHRS and CDR2 YFSETQ. The V segment lost 6 bases and the J segment 2 bases; nucleotides outside the gene matches: 8.

The chain uses TRBV4-1 and TRBJ2-7; 11 bases line up with TRBD1. Germline assignment: CDR1 MGHRA and CDR2 YSYEKL. Trimming took 0 bases from V and 2 from J; bases not matched to a gene: 6. The CDR3 has 17 amino acids. The CDR3 DNA sequence: TGCGCCAGCAGCCAAGATAGATTGGGACAGGGGGCCTACGAGCAGTACTTC. The encoded protein is CASSQDRLGQGAYEQYF.

The chain links TRBV30 to TRBJ2-7; 8 bases match TRBD2. The trim removed 0 bases at V and 2 bases at J, leaving 3 bases unmatched. This CDR3 is built from 14 residues. Per germline, CDR1 GTSNPN and CDR2 SVGIG (reference sequence). In DNA form, the CDR3 reads TGTGCCTGGAGTGTACCCGGGGGGGCCTACGAGCAGTACTTC. Translated, it gives CAWSVPGGAYEQYF.

The V and J genes are TRBV29-1 and TRBJ2-1; TRBD2 aligns across 7 bases. The CDR3 has 12 amino acids. Trimming cost V 4 bases and J 10 bases; bases outside gene matches: 7. Germline V CDR1 and CDR2: SQVTM, ANQGSEA. CDR3 DNA sequence: TGCAGCGTTGTTAGCGGGTCTTGGGAGCAGTTCTTC. Its translation is CSVVSGSWEQFF.

This clone was counted once. The V call is TRBV24-1, the J call TRBJ2-7; 8 nucleotides line up with TRBD1. In germline, CDR1 is KGHDR, CDR2 SFDVKD. CDR3 length: 15 residues. Trimming removed 4 bases from V and 5 bases from J; junction bases left unmatched: 9. CDR3 in amino acids: CATSDQGQADDEQYF. DNA of the CDR3: TGTGCCACCAGTGACCAGGGACAGGCTGACGACGAGCAGTACTTC.

This chain links TRBV3-1 (or the pseudogene TRBV3-2) with TRBJ2-1; 15 bases map to TRBD2. Germline V gives CDR1 LGHDT, CDR2 YNNKEL (reference sequence). This CDR3 region has 18 residues. Germline trimming cut 3 bases from V and 0 bases from J; bases unmatched to any gene: 3. The CDR3 DNA is TGTGCCAGCAGCCACGGGACTAGCGGGGGGAGCTCCTACAATGAGCAGTTCTTC. Translated: CASSHGTSGGSSYNEQFF.

This clone was seen a single time. The chain carries TRBV6-5 and TRBJ1-2; D uncertain. Trimming took off 0 bases at V and 8 bases at J, with 13 bases between the two ends. CDR3 length: 14 residues. The germline V gene encodes CDR1 MNHEY and CDR2 SVGAGI. CDR3 in amino acids: CASSYSGSHEGYTF. The CDR3 DNA is TGTGCCAGCAGTTACTCAGGGAGTCATGAGGGCTACACCTTC.

The rearrangement links TRBV4-1 to TRBJ2-1; 8 nucleotides align to TRBD2. There are 15 residues in the CDR3. J lost 8 bases, V lost 2 bases, and 8 bases had no gene match. Germline assignment: CDR1 MGHRA and CDR2 YSYEKL. The CDR3 sequence: CASSQPAGGVYEQFF. Written as DNA, the CDR3 is TGCGCCAGCAGCCAACCGGCGGGAGGAGTTTATGAGCAGTTCTTC.

The chain links TRBV10-2 to TRBJ1-6; the match to TRBD1 covers 10 bases. CDR3 length: 17 amino acids. V dropped 3 bases and J dropped 10; count of bases not matched to a gene: 12. Looked up from germline, CDR1 is WSHSY and CDR2 is SAAADI. In nucleotides, the CDR3 is TGCGCCAGCAGTGACCCAGACCGGGACAGGGGTCGGTCACCCCTCCACTTT. Amino acid sequence: CASSDPDRDRGRSPLHF.

This chain connects TRBV27 to TRBJ2-7; a weak D match, TRBD2 (7 bases). This CDR3 is built from 15 residues. CDR1 is MNHEY and CDR2 is SMNVEV in the germline V gene (reference sequence). Trimming pared 5 bases from V and 5 bases from J, leaving 19 bases between. Written as DNA, the CDR3 is TGTGCCAGCAGTCCCGAGGGGGGGGCATCCCACGAGCAGTACTTC. This encodes CASSPEGGASHEQYF.

V and J are TRBV3-1 (or the pseudogene TRBV3-2) and TRBJ1-1; unclear D gene. The CDR3 sequence is 13 residues long. Trimming removed 6 bases at V and 4 bases at J, with 12 bases between. In germline, CDR1 is LGHDT, CDR2 YNNKEL (reference sequence). Here the CDR3 reads CASRKPTSTEAFF. CDR3 in DNA: TGTGCCAGCAGGAAACCTACTTCCACTGAAGCTTTCTTT.

This rearrangement joins TRBV18 to TRBJ2-6, with D uncertain. V lost 6 bases, J lost 4 bases, and 10 bases lay in between. Per germline, CDR1 KGHSH and CDR2 LQKENI. This CDR3 has 14 residues. The CDR3 loop reads CASSLGTGANVLTF. The CDR3 DNA reads as TGTGCCAGCTCTCTAGGAACCGGGGCCAACGTCCTGACTTTC.

The gene calls are TRBV5-4 and TRBJ2-7, with TRBD2 matching over 12 bases. The CDR3 has 17 amino acids. The germline gives CDR1 SGHNT, CDR2 YYREEE (reference sequence). V was pared by 2 bases and J by 0 bases, with 6 bases of the junction left unmatched. Written as DNA, the CDR3 is TGTGCCAGCAGCTTAGGACTAGCGGGGCGATTCTCCTACGAGCAGTACTTC. Its translation is CASSLGLAGRFSYEQYF.

The CDR3 region is CASSESGQGGTEAFF. The CDR3 DNA reads as TGCGCCAGCAGTGAGTCTGGGCAGGGAGGGACTGAAGCTTTCTTT. The rearrangement joins TRBV10-2 to TRBJ1-1; D possibly corresponds to TRBD1 (5 bases). This CDR3 is 15 amino acids long. Trimming shortened V by 0 bases and J by 5 bases, and 13 bases separated the two germline ends. The germline CDR1 and CDR2 sequences are WSHSY and SAAADI.

The rearrangement joins TRBV9 to TRBJ1-3; TRBD1 matches 7 bases. The CDR3 sequence is 17 residues long. Germline V gene lookup returns CDR1 SGDLS and CDR2 YYNGEE. Trimming at V came to 1 base and at J to 0 bases, leaving 7 bases not matched to a gene. The CDR3 bases are TGTGCCAGCAGCGTAAGGGACAGCTCATCCTCTGGAAACACCATATATTTT. This gives the protein CASSVRDSSSSGNTIYF. Full variable domain (missing parts from reference TRBV9 and TRBJ1-3): DSGVTQTPKHLITATGQRVTLRCSPRSGDLSVYWYQQSLDQGLQFLIQYYNGEERAKGNILERFSAQQFPDLHSELNLSSLELGDSALYFCASSVRDSSSSGNTIYFGEGSWLTVV.

The genes are TRBV6-4 and TRBJ2-6; TRBD1 is a possible D gene (5 bases). Germline V gene sequence: CDR1 MRHNA, CDR2 SNTAGT. V lost 2 bases, J lost 11 bases, and 31 bases lay in between. The CDR3 spans 20 residues. Here the CDR3 DNA reads TGTGCCAGCAGTGACGACAGCGAAGGGCTGAGAATTCCGGGTCGAGACGTCCTGACTTTC. It is translated as CASSDDSEGLRIPGRDVLTF.

The chain combines TRBV6-5 with TRBJ1-1, with 9 bases matching TRBD1. The junction had 11 bases not matched to a gene; V was cut back by 6 bases and J by 6 bases. Per the germline V gene, CDR1 is MNHEY and CDR2 is SVGAGI. The CDR3 is made up of 15 amino acids. The CDR3 DNA reads as TGTGCCAGCAGCGACGGGACAGGGAGGGTCGCTGAAGCTTTCTTT. This codes for CASSDGTGRVAEAFF.